Following are 20 T cell receptor beta chains from one sample sequenced in a study of T-cell memory formation after mild COVID-19 (dated by TCRdb to the early 2020s). The library relied on 5' RACE. The instrument was an Illumina NovaSeq 6000. TCRdb trimmed the raw reads at Q25, called clones with MiXCR and kept productive beta chains. Under each unique CDR3 protein, matching rows form one entry showing the most common genes and DNA. This sample holds 350,000 to 500,000 distinct CDR3 sequences; under 20% were observed only once. Of the sample, 20% to 25% falls within the top ten clones. Sequencing input: PBMCs or a T cell subset sorted from them (not recorded which). Receptors were obtained from a man aged 18 to 35 who had mild COVID-19 (a few samples of this study predate the infection). The sample titles of this study are shuffled in the database, so cell type and time point are left out; the donor was told from shared clones.

This clonotype came up a few times. V and J are TRBV7-2 and TRBJ2-7, with 11 bases identical to TRBD2. The CDR3 has 16 residues. Germline trimming cut 5 bases from V and 0 bases from J; bases unmatched to any gene: 6. CDR1 and CDR2 from the germline V gene are SGHTA and FQGNSA. Here the CDR3 reads CASSKGTSGSSYEQYV. In DNA form, the CDR3 reads TGTGCCAGCAGCAAGGGGACTAGCGGAAGCTCCTACGAGCAGTACGTC.

This clonotype was detected only a few times. This chain uses TRBV20-1 with TRBJ1-6; D not resolved. The CDR3 totals 16 residues. V lost 0 bases, J lost 6 bases, and 15 bases lay in between. Germline CDR1 reads DFQATT; CDR2 reads SNEGSKA (reference sequence). The CDR3 here is CSARDIASPGNSPLHF. The CDR3 nucleotides read TGCAGTGCTAGAGATATAGCTTCTCCCGGTAATTCACCCCTCCACTTT.

The chain links TRBV5-1 to TRBJ1-3, with TRBD1 matching over 10 bases. The CDR3 runs 16 residues. V trimming: 4 bases; J trimming: 0 bases; junction bases outside the gene matches: 4. The germline V gene encodes CDR1 SGHRS and CDR2 YFSETQ. The CDR3 DNA reads TGCGCCAGCAGCCCGGACAGGGGGAGCTCTGGAAACACCATATATTTT. Protein sequence: CASSPDRGSSGNTIYF.

The V call is TRBV9, the J call TRBJ1-2, with no clear D. The germline V gene has CDR1 SGDLS and CDR2 YYNGEE. With 8 bases removed from V and 4 bases from J, the gap between germline ends came to 12 bases. The CDR3 has 12 residues. The CDR3 protein is CARVQHCYGYTF. CDR3 coding DNA: TGTGCCAGGGTGCAGCACTGCTATGGCTACACCTTC.

This clonotype was counted at least ten times. The chain employs TRBV7-2 and TRBJ2-5; the D gene could be TRBD1 or TRBD2 (5 bases each). V was cut by 2 bases and J by 4 bases, with 11 bases left in between. Germline V CDR1 and CDR2: SGHTA, FQGNSA. The CDR3 totals 14 residues. The CDR3 bases are TGTGCCAGCAGCTTAAGAAGGGACCCAGAGACCCAGTACTTC. Protein product: CASSLRRDPETQYF.

The J gene is TRBJ1-6, the V gene TRBV11-2, with D maybe TRBD1 (6 bases). This CDR3 comprises 16 residues. In germline, CDR1 is SGHAT, CDR2 FQNNGV. Trimming stripped 5 bases from V and 9 bases from J, with 20 bases between. DNA of the CDR3: TGTGCCAGCAGCCGGACCCGGGGGCGCAGTGGTTCACCCCTCCACTTT. Residues: CASSRTRGRSGSPLHF.

The genes are TRBV7-2 and TRBJ1-5, with D possibly matching TRBD1 (5 bases). Per the germline V gene, CDR1 is SGHTA and CDR2 is FQGNSA. Deletions cut 5 bases from V and 0 bases from J, with 11 bases between. The CDR3 is 15 residues long. CDR3 in DNA: TGTGCCAGCAGCCGGGGCGGTTTTAGCAATCAGCCCCAGCATTTT. Translation: CASSRGGFSNQPQHF. The full variable domain, its missing parts supplied by reference TRBV7-2 and TRBJ1-5, is GAGVSQSPSNKVTEKGKDVELRCDPISGHTALYWYRQSLGQGLEFLIYFQGNSAPDKSGLPSDRFSAERTGGSVSTLTIQRTQQEDSAVYLCASSRGGFSNQPQHFGDGTRLSIL.

V usage is TRBV7-2 and J usage is TRBJ2-5; 8 nucleotides line up with TRBD2. The CDR3 totals 15 residues. Germline values: CDR1 SGHTA, CDR2 FQGNSA. V trimming: 3 bases; J trimming: 4 bases; junction bases outside the gene matches: 7. CDR3 sequence (DNA): TGTGCCAGCAGCTTCTACAGCGGGAGCCCAGAGACCCAGTACTTC. Protein product: CASSFYSGSPETQYF.

This clonotype was found many times. In nucleotides, the CDR3 is TGTGCCAGCAGCTTGATAGTAACAGAGACCCAGTACTTC. It encodes CASSLIVTETQYF. This chain connects TRBV7-6 to TRBJ2-5; D unclear. Trimming shortened V by 3 bases and J by 4 bases, and 9 bases separated the two germline ends. Per the germline V gene, CDR1 is SGHVS and CDR2 is FNYEAQ. This CDR3 has 13 residues.

This chain uses TRBV28 with TRBJ2-3, with a possible D match to TRBD2 (6 bases). Germline V gene lookup returns CDR1 MDHEN and CDR2 SYDVKM. The V end lost 6 bases, the J end lost 0 bases, and 13 bases lay between the germline ends. The CDR3 totals 15 residues. The CDR3, as DNA: TGTGCCAGCAGCCGCCTCGGGACTAGCACAGATACGCAGTATTTT. The encoded protein is CASSRLGTSTDTQYF.

This sequence joins TRBV12-3 or TRBV12-4 and TRBJ2-7; 7 bases fit TRBD1. This CDR3 has 14 amino acids. V shed 5 bases and J 2 bases; nucleotides not matched to a gene: 6. The DNA for the CDR3 is TGTGCCAGCAGTGATAAGGGGGCTGCCTACGAGCAGTACTTC. Translated: CASSDKGAAYEQYF.

This clonotype occurred a few times. The V call is TRBV28, the J call TRBJ2-4; the match to TRBD2 covers 13 bases. Trimming removed 6 bases from V and 5 bases from J; junction bases left unmatched: 7. Germline CDR1 reads MDHEN; CDR2 reads SYDVKM. The CDR3 runs to 16 residues. The CDR3 region is CASSSAGTSGENIQYF. CDR3 bases: TGTGCCAGCAGCTCTGCCGGGACTAGCGGGGAAAACATTCAGTACTTC. The whole variable domain, filled in from reference TRBV28 and TRBJ2-4, reads DVKVTQSSRYLVKRTGEKVFLECVQDMDHENMFWYRQDPGLGLRLIYFSYDVKMKEKGDIPEGYSVSREKKERFSLILESASTNQTSMYLCASSSAGTSGENIQYFGAGTRLSVL.

This clonotype was recorded a few times. The rearrangement links TRBV7-2 to TRBJ2-1, with D uncertain. Germline-derived CDR1 and CDR2 are SGHTA and FQGNSA. The CDR3 totals 17 residues. Trimming removed 2 bases from V and 0 bases from J, with 14 bases in between. This chain's CDR3 is CASSLRPTLSSYNEQFF. The CDR3 DNA is TGTGCCAGCAGCTTAAGACCGACCCTTAGCTCCTACAATGAGCAGTTCTTC.

V gene TRBV4-1 combines with J gene TRBJ2-7; no reliable D call. The CDR3 extends over 13 amino acids. Germline V gene lookup returns CDR1 MGHRA and CDR2 YSYEKL. The germline V and J ends were trimmed by 0 bases and 5 bases, with 8 bases remaining between them. CDR3 amino acids: CASSQEGRDEQYF. The CDR3 bases are TGCGCCAGCAGCCAAGAAGGAAGGGACGAGCAGTACTTC.

This clonotype was seen only a few times. This chain uses TRBV6-1 with TRBJ1-1, with D unresolved. Germline CDR1 and CDR2: MNHNS and SASEGT. The CDR3 loop spans 11 amino acids. V was pared by 6 bases and J by 11 bases, with 13 bases between. CDR3 region: CASSTTFSAFF. In DNA form, the CDR3 reads TGTGCCAGCAGCACCACGTTTTCGGCTTTCTTT.

The V and J genes are TRBV6-5 and TRBJ1-6, with D unclear. The CDR3 sequence is 16 residues long. Germline lookup yields CDR1 MNHEY and CDR2 SVGAGI. The ends were cut back, 5 bases at V and 0 bases at J, with 11 bases in the middle. The CDR3 DNA reads as TGTGCCAGCAGTGACGGGAGCAGCTCCTATAATTCACCCCTCCACTTT. Translation: CASSDGSSSYNSPLHF.

V usage is TRBV3-1 and J usage is TRBJ2-5; 12 bases are a match to TRBD2. Trimming cost V 4 bases and J 1 base; bases outside gene matches: 7. This CDR3 comprises 17 residues. CDR1 and CDR2 from the germline V gene are LGHDT and YNNKEL (reference sequence). In nucleotides, the CDR3 is TGTGCCAGCAGCCTGGCGACTAGCGGGGGTTTCCAAGAGACCCAGTACTTC. This gives the protein CASSLATSGGFQETQYF.

This clonotype was seen a handful of times. For the CDR3, the DNA is TGTGCCAGTGGGGCAGGGGGGACGATTGAGCAGTACTTC. Encoded protein: CASGAGGTIEQYF. The chain combines TRBV9 with TRBJ2-7, with D perhaps TRBD1 (7 bases). The germline CDR1 and CDR2 sequences are SGDLS and YYNGEE. This CDR3 region has 13 residues. Trimming took off 8 bases at V and 7 bases at J, with 19 bases between the two ends.

The chain links TRBV5-1 to TRBJ2-5; TRBD2 matches 8 bases. Germline CDR1 SGHRS, CDR2 YFSETQ. Trimming at V came to 0 bases and at J to 9 bases, leaving 10 bases not matched to a gene. The CDR3 loop spans 15 amino acids. This chain's CDR3 is CASSLGGRSIGAQYF. CDR3 DNA: TGCGCCAGCAGCTTGGGCGGGAGGTCCATCGGGGCCCAGTACTTC.

CDR3 in DNA: TGTGCCAGCAGTCCGCCAGGACAGGGAATGATCGGCTACACCTTC. Its protein is CASSPPGQGMIGYTF. The V and J genes are TRBV28 and TRBJ1-2; 8 bases map to TRBD1. The CDR3 length is 15 residues. Germline-derived CDR1 and CDR2 are MDHEN and SYDVKM. V dropped 5 bases and J dropped 8; count of bases not matched to a gene: 13.